This entry concerns a single T cell receptor beta chain. Its antigen is still unknown. Profiled with immunoSEQ multiplex PCR; TCRdb holds only in-frame clones, not every one. The table records some 95,000 clones, roughly 87% of them present only once. This entry belongs to a study of PD-1 blockade in classical Hodgkin lymphoma. The CDR3 consists of 13 residues. V was clipped by 4 bases and J by 0 bases, with 7 bases between them. CDR1 SGDLS and CDR2 YYNGEE come from the germline V gene. Findings and limits, study-wide: Those starting nivolumab under 1 year post-ASCT were excluded. Complete responders had baseline diversity similar to newly diagnosed patients. TCR diversity rose significantly by C4D1 in CD4+ but not CD8+ cells.

All patients experienced relapse after autologous stem cell transplantation, and brentuximab vedotin exposure was variable. The sequencing used peripheral blood mononuclear cells (PBMCs), collected before the second cycle of nivolumab. This chain links TRBV9 with TRBJ2-5; no reliable D call. The receptor's source is a human donor with classical Hodgkin lymphoma. As DNA, the CDR3 is TGTGCCAGCAGCACCCGTTACCAAGAGACCCAGTACTTC. Translated: CASSTRYQETQYF.